Below, 25 T cell receptor beta chains from the same sample are listed, as sequenced in a study of memory CD4+ T cells and cytomegalovirus serostatus (dated by TCRdb to about 2019). Library construction relied on the immunoSEQ multiplex PCR assay. TCRdb mirrors the immuneACCESS table, restricted to in-frame sequences. Some clones are absent from its copies; in checked studies, under half trace to an unresolved V gene, and the reason for the others is unknown. The sample table holds about 61,000 clones, of which around 86% were seen once. Jointly, the top ten make up about 0.88% of the sample. Single viable CD3+CD4+CD8-CD45RO+ cells were sorted as memory CD4+ T cells on a FACSAria II. Sequenced: memory CD4+ T cells from blood. All receptors come from an adult in good health and CMV-seronegative.

This rearrangement joins TRBV4-3 to TRBJ1-2, with 9 bases matching TRBD1. CDR1 is LGHNA, CDR2 YSLEER, per germline. CDR3 size: 12 residues. Trimming removed 4 bases from V and 6 bases from J; junction bases left unmatched: 0. For the CDR3, the DNA is TGCGCCAGCAGCCGGGACAGGGATGGCTACACCTTC. Amino acids: CASSRDRDGYTF.

The chain employs TRBV5-6 and TRBJ2-3, with TRBD2 matching 9 bases. The CDR3 length is 15 residues. The germline gives CDR1 SGHDT, CDR2 YYEEEE. V trimming: 4 bases; J trimming: 5 bases; junction bases outside the gene matches: 8. The CDR3 nucleotides are TGTGCCAGCAGCACGGGACTAGCCGACGTAGATACGCAGTATTTT. Translated: CASSTGLADVDTQYF.

The chain links TRBV2 to TRBJ2-3; 14 bases map to TRBD2. This CDR3 contains 17 residues. V gave up 6 bases and J gave up 5 bases; unmatched junction bases: 10. CDR1 SNHLY and CDR2 FYNNEI come from the germline V gene. CDR3 residues: CASRKRLAGGPGDTQYF. The CDR3 nucleotides are TGTGCCAGCAGAAAAAGACTAGCGGGAGGGCCAGGAGATACGCAGTATTTT.

The sample holds a few counts of this clone. CDR3 sequence (DNA): TGTGCCAGCAGCGTTCAAGCAACTAATGAAAAACTGTTTTTT. Amino acid sequence: CASSVQATNEKLFF. This sequence joins TRBV14 and TRBJ1-4; no definite D call. The CDR3 covers 14 residues. V was shortened by 5 bases and J by 0 bases, with 7 bases between the two germline ends. CDR1 is SGHDN and CDR2 is FVKESK in the germline V gene.

The gene calls are TRBV29-1 and TRBJ1-1; 7 bases are shared with TRBD1. The germline gives CDR1 SQVTM, CDR2 ANQGSEA. The CDR3 consists of 11 residues. Germline trimming cut 6 bases from V and 7 bases from J; bases unmatched to any gene: 5. In DNA, the CDR3 is TGCAGCGTCGCTACAGGGGTTGAAGCTTTCTTT. It translates to CSVATGVEAFF.

This clone was observed a single time. The CDR3 DNA is TGTGCCAGCAGTTACCAGGGACACTCGGCGGATACGCAGTATTTT. This sequence encodes CASSYQGHSADTQYF. The chain combines TRBV6-5 with TRBJ2-3; a possible D gene is TRBD1 (6 bases). This CDR3 is 15 amino acids long. Trimming took off 2 bases at V and 6 bases at J, with 15 bases between the two ends. Germline CDR1 is MNHEY and CDR2 is SVGAGI.

The V gene is TRBV7-9, the J gene TRBJ2-3; 9 nucleotides match TRBD2. Losses at the gene ends were 5 bases for V and 2 bases for J; bases not matched to a gene: 5. Germline V lookup: CDR1 SEHNR, CDR2 FQNEAQ (reference sequence). The CDR3 has 15 amino acids. The CDR3 reads CASSAGTSTTDTQYF. The CDR3 DNA reads TGTGCCAGCAGCGCCGGGACTAGCACCACAGATACGCAGTATTTT.

The V call is TRBV6-5, the J call TRBJ2-2; TRBD1 aligns across 9 bases. Germline trimming cut 2 bases from V and 0 bases from J; bases unmatched to any gene: 1. Germline V lookup: CDR1 MNHEY, CDR2 SVGAGI. This CDR3 is 16 amino acids long. Here the CDR3 reads CASSYGTGSNTGELFF. The CDR3 nucleotides read TGTGCCAGCAGTTACGGGACAGGGTCGAACACCGGGGAGCTGTTTTTT.

The gene calls are TRBV4-2 and TRBJ2-5, with TRBD2 matching over 7 bases. The CDR3 covers 18 residues. Looked up from germline, CDR1 is LGHNA and CDR2 is YNFKEQ. Trimming at V came to 0 bases and at J to 0 bases, leaving 10 bases not matched to a gene. CDR3 coding DNA: TGTGCCAGCAGCCAAGATGGCCTAGCGGAAGCGTACCAAGAGACCCAGTACTTC. Encoded protein: CASSQDGLAEAYQETQYF.

The J gene is TRBJ1-5, the V gene TRBV4-1; D is uncertain. This CDR3 is built from 16 residues. Trimming took 0 bases from V and 1 from J, leaving 10 bases between them. Per the germline V gene, CDR1 is MGHRA and CDR2 is YSYEKL. In DNA, the CDR3 is TGCGCCAGCAGCCAAGATCGTTGGCCGAGCAATCAGCCCCAGCATTTT. Its protein product is CASSQDRWPSNQPQHF.

This CDR3 reads CASSGGNRAEQYF. The CDR3 nucleotides read TGTGCCAGCAGCGGGGGGAACAGGGCCGAGCAGTACTTC. The genes are TRBV9 and TRBJ2-7, with a possible D match to TRBD1 (6 bases). The CDR3 runs to 13 residues. Trimming removed 3 bases from V and 6 bases from J, with 13 bases in between. In germline, CDR1 is SGDLS, CDR2 YYNGEE.

This clone was detected only a few times. Other DNA sequences in the same sample also yield this CDR3. V and J are TRBV28 and TRBJ1-2; tentative D call: TRBD1 (6 bases). Per the germline V gene, CDR1 is MDHEN and CDR2 is SYDVKM. The CDR3 length is 14 residues. V lost 7 bases and J 7 bases, leaving 19 bases between the germline ends. CDR3 DNA sequence: TGTGCCAGCACCCTATCAAGGGGGTGGGGTGGCTACACCTTC. This codes for CASTLSRGWGGYTF.

The chain couples TRBV6-1 to TRBJ2-7, with 13 bases identical to TRBD2. CDR1 and CDR2 from the germline V gene are MNHNS and SASEGT. V shed 3 bases, J shed 1 base, and the junction held 3 bases outside the gene matches. The CDR3 extends over 16 amino acids. CDR3 residues: CASSDATSGGSYEQYF. In DNA, the CDR3 is TGTGCCAGCAGTGATGCGACTAGCGGGGGGTCCTACGAGCAGTACTTC.

V usage is TRBV6-5 and J usage is TRBJ1-6, with a weak D call TRBD1 (5 bases). The germline V gene has CDR1 MNHEY and CDR2 SVGAGI. There are 14 residues in the CDR3. Trimming pared 5 bases from V and 9 bases from J, leaving 14 bases between. Here the CDR3 reads CASSKRDPPSPLHF. The DNA of the CDR3 is TGTGCCAGCAGTAAGAGGGACCCGCCTTCACCCCTCCACTTT.

The chain has TRBV2 and TRBJ1-2, with D tentatively TRBD1 (5 bases). Between the trimmed V and J ends, which lost 6 bases and 0 bases, there was a span of 26 bases. In germline, CDR1 is SNHLY, CDR2 FYNNEI. CDR3 length equals 19 residues. The CDR3 DNA is TGTGCCAGCAGCGCCCAAAGGTCGGGGCTTGATCGAGCTAACTATGGCTACACCTTC. As protein: CASSAQRSGLDRANYGYTF.

V gene TRBV9 combines with J gene TRBJ2-1; 9 nucleotides line up with TRBD2. From germline, CDR1 is SGDLS and CDR2 YYNGEE. V trimming: 0 bases; J trimming: 10 bases; junction bases outside the gene matches: 11. The CDR3 has 16 residues. The CDR3 sequence is CASSVVVAGGPGEQFF. Here the CDR3 DNA reads TGTGCCAGCAGCGTAGTAGTGGCGGGAGGGCCAGGGGAGCAGTTCTTC.

The chain joins TRBV28 to TRBJ1-3; D uncertain. The CDR3 extends over 12 amino acids. Germline-derived CDR1 and CDR2 are MDHEN and SYDVKM. Between the trimmed V and J ends, which lost 1 base and 14 bases, there was a span of 12 bases. The chain's CDR3 is CASSLSMRGLYF. CDR3 DNA: TGTGCCAGCAGTTTATCGATGCGGGGTCTATATTTT.

The gene calls are TRBV30 and TRBJ2-3; D is undetermined. V was shortened by 3 bases and J by 6 bases, with 7 bases between the two germline ends. This CDR3 has 11 amino acids. Germline lookup yields CDR1 GTSNPN and CDR2 SVGIG (reference sequence). DNA of the CDR3: TGTGCCTGGAGGAGAGCCGATACGCAGTATTTT. This translates into CAWRRADTQYF.

The rearrangement links TRBV5-6 to TRBJ2-1, with a tentative D call TRBD1 (5 bases). This CDR3 has 15 residues. With 3 bases removed from V and 2 bases from J, the gap between germline ends came to 12 bases. Germline loops: CDR1 SGHDT, CDR2 YYEEEE. The CDR3 DNA reads as TGTGCCAGCAGCTGGCAAGTGACAGCCTACAATGAGCAGTTCTTC. This gives the protein CASSWQVTAYNEQFF.

The V gene is TRBV28, the J gene TRBJ2-7; D may be TRBD1 or TRBD2 (5 bases each). The CDR3 consists of 15 residues. V dropped 6 bases and J dropped 1 base, with 16 bases sitting between them. CDR1 and CDR2 from the germline V gene are MDHEN and SYDVKM. The CDR3: CASRLGPGSSYEQYF. For the CDR3, the DNA is TGTGCCAGCAGACTCGGGCCAGGGAGTTCCTACGAGCAGTACTTC.

Only one count was recorded for this clone. V is TRBV5-8 and J is TRBJ2-5, with D perhaps matching TRBD2 (6 bases). The length of the CDR3 is 15 residues. V gave up 2 bases and J gave up 4 bases, with 15 bases separating them. Germline V CDR1 and CDR2: SGHTS, YDEGEE. The CDR3 DNA is TGTGCCAGCAGCTTTCGAAGGGGAGGCCTAGAGACCCAGTACTTC. Translated, it gives CASSFRRGGLETQYF.

The chain links TRBV7-9 to TRBJ1-2; D ambiguous. Trimming pared 1 base from V and 0 bases from J, leaving 9 bases between. The CDR3 length is 15 residues. CDR1 SEHNR and CDR2 FQNEAQ come from the germline V gene (reference sequence). The CDR3 DNA reads as TGTGCCAGCAGCTTAGGGGGTGAAGCTAACTATGGCTACACCTTC. It is translated as CASSLGGEANYGYTF.

This chain links TRBV4-1 with TRBJ2-1; D tentatively fits TRBD1 or TRBD2 (5 bases each). The CDR3 contains 15 residues. V lost 4 bases and J lost 5, with 15 bases in between. The germline V gene has CDR1 MGHRA and CDR2 YSYEKL. The CDR3 sequence is CASSPPGRANNEQFF. The CDR3, as DNA: TGCGCCAGCAGCCCCCCAGGGCGGGCCAACAATGAGCAGTTCTTC.

The rearrangement joins TRBV4-1 to TRBJ1-6; tentatively, D is TRBD1 (6 bases). The CDR3 length is 16 residues. The germline gives CDR1 MGHRA, CDR2 YSYEKL. V was pared by 6 bases and J by 9 bases, with 21 bases between. CDR3: CASRQPQTGISSPLHF. The CDR3 DNA reads as TGCGCCAGCAGACAACCCCAGACAGGAATCAGTTCACCCCTCCACTTT.

The gene calls are TRBV29-1 and TRBJ1-4, with TRBD1 matching over 7 bases. V shed 6 bases and J 2 bases; nucleotides not matched to a gene: 9. Germline CDR1 is SQVTM and CDR2 is ANQGSEA. The CDR3 is 15 amino acids. Here the CDR3 DNA reads TGCAGCGTGTACACAGGGGTAGGGACTAATGAAAAACTGTTTTTT. Encoded protein: CSVYTGVGTNEKLFF.